This TCR beta chain was found in a study of cytomegalovirus exposure and HLA in healthy donors. Study background: Ancestry clustering placed about 86% of under 450 genotyped donors in the Caucasian-associated cluster. Broader study findings: TCR beta V- and J-gene trimming was later associated with a missense DCLRE1C variant. Researchers counted around 150 TCR beta chains as cytomegalovirus-associated.

The length of the CDR3 is 15 residues. Trimming stripped 0 bases from V and 2 bases from J, with 10 bases between. Germline CDR1 PRHDT, CDR2 FYEKMQ (reference sequence). Amplification used 60 Vbeta primers and 13 Jbeta primers. The assay was immunoSEQ multiplex PCR, and TCRdb's table has in-frame clones only and misses some. The profile shows some 90,000 clones, roughly 76% of them singletons. On this clone: Its antigen is still unknown.

The sample comprised PBMCs. The receptor was isolated from a man aged 50-60 years in good health and CMV-seronegative. The chain couples TRBV13 to TRBJ1-2, with D perhaps TRBD1 (6 bases). The CDR3 spells CASSLGPTGNYGYTF. The CDR3 bases are TGTGCCAGCAGCTTAGGCCCTACAGGGAACTATGGCTACACCTTC.